A single sample gave rise to the 14 T cell receptor beta chains below, sequenced in a study of T cell repertoires in cytomegalovirus infection. TCRdb independently ran MiXCR on the reads; one entry per CDR3 protein. This table has around 310,000 distinct CDR3 sequences, about a sixth appearing once. Sequenced material: PBMCs. These receptor sequences come from a human donor in good health (CMV status not recorded). Some clones in this sample may be carry-over from other donors' samples.

This clonotype occurred a few times. The chain recombines TRBV6-2 or TRBV6-3 with TRBJ1-1, with no clear D. Germline CDR1 and CDR2: MNHEY and SVGEGT. The V end was cut by 5 bases, the J end by 8 bases, with 9 bases between. This CDR3 has 11 residues. CDR3 DNA sequence: TGTGCCAGCAGTAACGAGATCGAAGCTTTCTTT. Amino acids: CASSNEIEAFF.

This clonotype was recorded many times. The genes are TRBV7-2 and TRBJ1-1, with 7 bases identical to TRBD1. Germline assignment: CDR1 SGHTA and CDR2 FQGNSA. The CDR3 runs to 15 residues. V shed 0 bases, J shed 7 bases, and the junction held 8 bases outside the gene matches. CDR3 sequence: CASSLAPGQSSEAFF. DNA of the CDR3: TGTGCCAGCAGCTTAGCTCCGGGACAGTCAAGTGAAGCTTTCTTT.

This clonotype was counted ten times or more. This chain uses TRBV27 with TRBJ2-1; TRBD1 matches at 9 bases. The germline V gene encodes CDR1 MNHEY and CDR2 SMNVEV (reference sequence). The V and J ends lost 5 bases and 3 bases, in that order; junction bases with no gene match: 8. There are 16 residues in the CDR3. CDR3 bases: TGTGCCAGCAGTGCCCGGGACAGGGTTCGCTACAATGAGCAGTTCTTC. Its translation: CASSARDRVRYNEQFF.

The V call is TRBV2, the J call TRBJ1-4; unclear D gene. Germline V CDR1 and CDR2: SNHLY, FYNNEI. Trimming took off 2 bases at V and 0 bases at J, with 16 bases between the two ends. The CDR3 spans 18 residues. CDR3: CASSETGVTGSTNEKLFF. CDR3 nucleotide sequence: TGTGCCAGCAGTGAAACTGGGGTGACGGGATCAACTAATGAAAAACTGTTTTTT.

This clonotype showed up just a few times. The chain uses TRBV6-5 and TRBJ2-7; D is perhaps TRBD1 or TRBD2 (5 bases each). V lost 2 bases and J lost 0, with 8 bases in between. Germline CDR1 is MNHEY and CDR2 is SVGAGI. This CDR3 comprises 14 residues. The CDR3 spells CASSYTGGSYEQYF. The CDR3 nucleotides read TGTGCCAGCAGTTACACAGGAGGCTCCTACGAGCAGTACTTC.

The rearrangement links TRBV5-6 to TRBJ2-7; 10 positions match TRBD1. The V segment lost 6 bases and the J segment 6 bases; nucleotides outside the gene matches: 12. The germline CDR1 and CDR2 sequences are SGHDT and YYEEEE. The CDR3 extends over 15 amino acids. CDR3: CASTLRGQGGSEQYF. CDR3 nucleotide sequence: TGTGCCAGCACCCTCAGAGGACAGGGGGGAAGCGAGCAGTACTTC.

V is TRBV7-8 and J is TRBJ1-5, with a possible D match to TRBD1 (6 bases). The CDR3 is 16 residues long. V was shortened by 1 base and J by 4 bases, with 14 bases between the two germline ends. Germline V gene data show CDR1 as SGHVS and CDR2 as FQNEAQ. CDR3 DNA: TGTGCCAGCAGCTTAGAGGGGGTGGGCAGGAATCAGCCCCAGCATTTT. Its protein is CASSLEGVGRNQPQHF.

This clonotype occurred many times. The chain has TRBV7-2 and TRBJ2-7, with TRBD2 matching 9 bases. The CDR3 sequence is 14 residues long. Germline values: CDR1 SGHTA, CDR2 FQGNSA. V lost 4 bases to trimming and J lost 0 bases; unmatched junction nucleotides: 1. DNA for the CDR3: TGTGCCAGCAGCTCGACTAGCGGCTCCTACGAGCAGTACTTC. Encoded protein: CASSSTSGSYEQYF. The full variable domain, in which reference TRBV7-2 and TRBJ2-7 provide the parts outside the CDR3, is GAGVSQSPSNKVTEKGKDVELRCDPISGHTALYWYRQSLGQGLEFLIYFQGNSAPDKSGLPSDRFSAERTGGSVSTLTIQRTQQEDSAVYLCASSSTSGSYEQYFGPGTRLTVT.

V usage is TRBV7-9 and J usage is TRBJ2-5; no clear D gene. V was shortened by 6 bases and J by 3 bases, with 20 bases between the two germline ends. The CDR3 spans 16 residues. Per germline, CDR1 SEHNR and CDR2 FQNEAQ (reference sequence). In DNA form, the CDR3 reads TGTGCCAGCAGTTCCCCAGGAGCACCGGGCAAAGAGACCCAGTACTTC. Translating gives CASSSPGAPGKETQYF.

This clonotype has a handful of counts. The chain couples TRBV5-1 to TRBJ1-3; TRBD1 matches at 11 bases. The CDR3 consists of 15 residues. V was pared by 7 bases and J by 3 bases, with 6 bases of the junction left unmatched. Germline CDR1 and CDR2: SGHRS and YFSETQ. CDR3 bases: TGCGCCAGCTCCCGGACAGGGGGCGTTGGAAACACCATATATTTT. The encoded protein is CASSRTGGVGNTIYF.

This clonotype was counted ten times or more. The rearrangement links TRBV7-9 to TRBJ1-3, with a possible D match to TRBD1 (5 bases). This CDR3 region has 14 residues. CDR1 is SEHNR, CDR2 FQNEAQ, per germline (reference sequence). Trimming shortened V by 7 bases and J by 3 bases, and 13 bases separated the two germline ends. The CDR3 is CASTAYGGGNTIYF. CDR3 bases: TGTGCCAGCACCGCGTATGGGGGTGGAAACACCATATATTTT.

V usage is TRBV20-1 and J usage is TRBJ2-1; 10 bases map to TRBD1. After removal of 4 bases from V and 14 bases from J, the junction contained 8 bases not matched to a gene. CDR1 and CDR2 (germline): DFQATT, SNEGSKA (reference sequence). The CDR3 has 12 residues. The CDR3 coding sequence is TGCAGTGCTACAAACTTCGGGACAGGGGAGTTCTTC. Its translation: CSATNFGTGEFF.

The chain links TRBV6-2 or TRBV6-3 to TRBJ2-5; 11 nucleotides match TRBD2. After removal of 7 bases from V and 5 bases from J, the junction contained 3 bases not matched to a gene. CDR3 length: 13 residues. Germline loops: CDR1 MNHEY, CDR2 SVGEGT. The chain's CDR3 is CASMLAGGETQYF. The CDR3 bases are TGTGCCAGCATGTTAGCGGGGGGGGAGACCCAGTACTTC.

This clonotype was counted a few times. The chain combines TRBV6-5 with TRBJ1-6, with D maybe TRBD1 (5 bases). Germline values: CDR1 MNHEY, CDR2 SVGAGI. The CDR3 totals 19 residues. The ends were cut back, 4 bases at V and 2 bases at J, with 21 bases in the middle. The CDR3 nucleotides read TGTGCCAGCAGTTCTACCCGGTGGGGCCCAGGAGCCTATAATTCACCCCTCCACTTT. Its protein product is CASSSTRWGPGAYNSPLHF.